Presented here are 17 T cell receptor beta chains from one specimen sequenced in a study of blood T cell repertoires in COVID-19. TCRdb keeps only in-frame clones here, not all; method: immunoSEQ multiplex PCR. Of over 250,000 clones in the sample, around 88% were seen once. Sample: PBMCs or T cells enriched from blood (not recorded which). These receptors all come from a man aged 35 to 55 who had recovered from COVID-19.

The chain couples TRBV6-5 to TRBJ1-4; D perhaps matches TRBD1 (6 bases). This CDR3 contains 14 residues. Trimming cost V 6 bases and J 4 bases, with 12 bases left between them. Germline V gene sequence: CDR1 MNHEY, CDR2 SVGAGI. The CDR3 nucleotides read TGTGCCAGCAGATTCGACAGGAATAATGAAAAACTGTTTTTT. Residues: CASRFDRNNEKLFF.

V and J are TRBV6-1 and TRBJ1-6; 7 bases line up with TRBD1. CDR3 length: 15 residues. In germline, CDR1 is MNHNS, CDR2 SASEGT. V lost 3 bases and J lost 7; bases outside the gene matches: 6. CDR3 loop: CASSEVLDRNSPLHF. In DNA, the CDR3 is TGTGCCAGCAGTGAGGTCCTGGACAGGAATTCACCCCTCCACTTT.

Turning to this clone: One junction end does not reproduce the germline sequence, and a read error may be involved. V and J are TRBV9 and TRBJ2-7; a possible D gene is TRBD2 (7 bases). Germline CDR1 SGDLS, CDR2 YYNGEE. CDR3 size: 15 residues. The CDR3: CARSVERGGSYEQYF. The CDR3, as DNA: TGTGCCCGCAGCGTAGAGAGGGGGGGGTCCTACGAGCAGTACTTC.

The CDR3 is CASSQVLRGGAEAFF. The CDR3 coding sequence is TGTGCCAGCAGCCAAGTACTCCGAGGAGGGGCTGAAGCTTTCTTT. This rearrangement joins TRBV3-1 (or the pseudogene TRBV3-2) to TRBJ1-1; the D gene is possibly TRBD1 (5 bases). The V and J ends lost 1 base and 6 bases respectively, with 15 bases between them. This CDR3 spans 15 amino acids. Germline values: CDR1 LGHDT, CDR2 YNNKEL (reference sequence).

The chain is built from TRBV27 and TRBJ2-5; maybe TRBD2 (6 bases). Trimming shortened V by 5 bases and J by 5 bases, and 21 bases separated the two germline ends. CDR1 and CDR2 (germline): MNHEY, SMNVEV (reference sequence). There are 16 residues in the CDR3. Written as DNA, the CDR3 is TGTGCCAGCAGTCCATTTCCGGCGGGGTCGGGGGAGACCCAGTACTTC. Residues: CASSPFPAGSGETQYF.

This chain uses TRBV9 with TRBJ2-1, with 11 bases fitting TRBD1. This CDR3 is built from 16 residues. Trimming removed 2 bases from V and 6 bases from J; junction bases left unmatched: 7. Germline CDR1 SGDLS, CDR2 YYNGEE. CDR3 sequence reads: CASSVSPGTGGNEQFF. CDR3 DNA sequence: TGTGCCAGCAGCGTTAGTCCCGGGACAGGGGGCAATGAGCAGTTCTTC.

The chain employs TRBV12-3 or TRBV12-4 and TRBJ1-4, with D hard to call. Trimming took 1 base from V and 5 from J, leaving 5 bases between them. The CDR3 sequence is 13 residues long. The CDR3 DNA sequence: TGTGCCAGCAGTTTAGTGGCAAATGAAAAACTGTTTTTT. This gives the protein CASSLVANEKLFF.

This clone was detected only once. The chain links TRBV30 to TRBJ1-5; a weak D match, TRBD1 (6 bases). The CDR3 is 14 residues long. Germline lookup yields CDR1 GTSNPN and CDR2 SVGIG (reference sequence). V lost 2 bases, J lost 3 bases, and 11 bases lay in between. The CDR3, as DNA: TGTGCCTGGAGTTTCTGGACAGACAATCAGCCCCAGCATTTT. Translating it yields CAWSFWTDNQPQHF.

The chain has TRBV25-1 and TRBJ1-2, with TRBD1 identical over 7 bases. The length of the CDR3 is 14 residues. The germline V gene has CDR1 MGHDK and CDR2 SYGVNS. V was pared by 2 bases and J by 8 bases, with 8 bases of the junction left unmatched. In DNA form, the CDR3 reads TGTGCCAGCAGTGAAGGGACAGACATACAGGGCTACACCTTC. As protein: CASSEGTDIQGYTF.

The chain uses TRBV7-3 and TRBJ2-1; D call uncertain. Trimming cost V 0 bases and J 7 bases, with 7 bases left between them. The CDR3 spans 13 residues. CDR1 SGHTA and CDR2 FQGTGA come from the germline V gene. The CDR3 reads CASSLTLVNEQFF. CDR3 nucleotide sequence: TGTGCCAGCAGCTTAACCCTAGTGAATGAGCAGTTCTTC.

This CDR3 is CASGLAAQETQYF. The CDR3 region has the DNA TGTGCCAGCGGGTTAGCGGCCCAAGAGACCCAGTACTTC. The chain joins TRBV6-6 to TRBJ2-5; D is possibly TRBD2 (6 bases). Deletions cut 8 bases from V and 1 base from J, with 11 bases between. Germline loops: CDR1 MNHNY, CDR2 SVGAGI (reference sequence). The CDR3 totals 13 residues.

This chain links TRBV9 with TRBJ2-5; 9 bases map to TRBD2. V lost 6 bases and J lost 4; bases outside the gene matches: 10. The length of the CDR3 is 15 residues. Germline V gene data show CDR1 as SGDLS and CDR2 as YYNGEE. The CDR3 coding sequence is TGTGCCAGCAACCCCTTTAGCGGGAGCGGAGAGACCCAGTACTTC. As protein: CASNPFSGSGETQYF.

V and J are TRBV7-3 and TRBJ1-1, with 7 bases matching TRBD1. Per germline, CDR1 SGHTA and CDR2 FQGTGA. The J segment lost 0 bases and the V segment lost 5 bases, leaving 3 bases of the junction unmatched. The CDR3 consists of 14 residues. CDR3 amino acids: CASSLGTVNTEAFF. The DNA for the CDR3 is TGTGCCAGCAGCCTGGGGACAGTGAACACTGAAGCTTTCTTT.

To note about this clone: The sample holds other DNA sequences that translate to the same CDR3. The gene calls are TRBV19 and TRBJ2-5; 7 bases fit TRBD1. The CDR3 is 11 amino acids. The J segment lost 5 bases and the V segment lost 6 bases, leaving 0 bases of the junction unmatched. Germline assignment: CDR1 LNHDA and CDR2 SQIVND (reference sequence). The CDR3 DNA sequence: TGTGCCAGTAGGACAGGGGAGACCCAGTACTTC. Encoded protein: CASRTGETQYF.

The rearrangement uses TRBV12-3 or TRBV12-4 and TRBJ1-3, with D possibly being TRBD1 (5 bases). V gave up 5 bases and J gave up 4 bases, with 9 bases separating them. The CDR3 is 13 residues long. CDR3 in DNA: TGTGCCAGCAGTCAGGGCGCCGGAAACACCATATATTTT. It yields the protein CASSQGAGNTIYF.

The gene calls are TRBV2 and TRBJ1-5, with TRBD1 as a possible D gene (5 bases). This CDR3 spans 15 amino acids. Germline CDR1 and CDR2: SNHLY and FYNNEI. Trimming stripped 4 bases from V and 3 bases from J, with 13 bases between. In DNA form, the CDR3 reads TGTGCCAGCAGTGGACGGGGACTGATCAATCAGCCCCAGCATTTT. It translates to CASSGRGLINQPQHF.

The chain carries TRBV11-2 and TRBJ2-3, with 9 nucleotides matching TRBD2. This CDR3 is built from 16 residues. V lost 1 base to trimming and J lost 2 bases; unmatched junction nucleotides: 4. Germline CDR1 and CDR2: SGHAT and FQNNGV. The CDR3: CASSLVASGITDTQYF. CDR3 DNA sequence: TGTGCCAGCAGCTTAGTGGCTAGCGGGATCACAGATACGCAGTATTTT.